This T cell receptor beta chain was obtained from a study of CD8 T cells in Susac syndrome. Random hexamers were used to reverse transcribe roughly 0.5 to 1 ug of RNA. The amplification used immunoSEQ multiplex PCR on TCR beta CDR3; it spanned 54 Vbeta and 13 Jbeta. TCRdb re-called the immunoSEQ multiplex PCR reads through MiXCR, storing one row per CDR3 protein. The data contain 200,000 to 250,000 distinct CDR3 sequences, about 90% of them singletons. The authors sequenced TCR beta from blood CD8+ and CD4+ T cells. The patients who served as multiple sclerosis controls were treatment-naive and had stable or active relapsing-remitting disease that fulfilled the revised McDonald criteria. TEMRA cells were enriched by FACS, and CD4+ and CD8+ T cells were negatively isolated. This clonotype has only one observation. Losses at the gene ends were 0 bases for V and 2 bases for J; bases not matched to a gene: 8. Germline V gives CDR1 LNHNV, CDR2 YYDKDF (reference sequence). The CDR3 is 18 amino acids.

The specimen was CD8+ T cells from PBMCs. The rearrangement joins TRBV15 to TRBJ2-5, with TRBD2 identical over 11 bases. The sequence was collected from a human donor with multiple sclerosis. This CDR3 is CATSREGASSGGQETQYF. CDR3 DNA sequence: TGTGCCACCAGCAGAGAAGGGGCTTCTAGCGGGGGGCAAGAGACCCAGTACTTC.